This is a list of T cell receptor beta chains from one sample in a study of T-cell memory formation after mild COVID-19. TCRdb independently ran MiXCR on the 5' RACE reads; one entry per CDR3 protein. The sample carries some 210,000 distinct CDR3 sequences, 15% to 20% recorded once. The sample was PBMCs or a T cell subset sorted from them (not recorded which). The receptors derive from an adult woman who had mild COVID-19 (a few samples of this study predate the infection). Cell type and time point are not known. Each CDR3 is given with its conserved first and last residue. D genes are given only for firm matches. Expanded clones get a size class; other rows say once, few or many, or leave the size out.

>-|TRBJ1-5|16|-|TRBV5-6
CASSLFGSNSNQPQHF
TGTGCCAGCAGCTTGTTCGGCAGTAATAGCAATCAGCCCCAGCATTTT
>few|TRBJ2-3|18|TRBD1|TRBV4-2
CASSQDNTRTGYTDTQYF
TGTGCCAGCAGCCAAGATAATACGCGGACAGGGTACACAGATACGCAGTATTTT
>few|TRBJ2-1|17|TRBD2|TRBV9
CASSVRPLAGRNNEQFF
TGTGCCAGCAGCGTAAGGCCACTAGCGGGACGTAACAATGAGCAGTTCTTC
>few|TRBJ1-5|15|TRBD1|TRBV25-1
CASSTGTGGSQPQHF
TGTGCCAGCAGTACCGGGACAGGGGGAAGTCAGCCCCAGCATTTT
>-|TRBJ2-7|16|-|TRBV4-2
CASSQDLARVGYEQYF
TGTGCCAGCAGCCAAGATCTGGCCAGGGTGGGGTACGAGCAGTACTTC
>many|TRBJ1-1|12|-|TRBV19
CASSRQNTEAFF
TGTGCCAGTAGTCGCCAGAACACTGAAGCTTTCTTT
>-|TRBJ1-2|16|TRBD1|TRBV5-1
CASGGSEDRTNYGYTF
TGCGCCAGCGGGGGAAGCGAGGACAGGACTAACTATGGCTACACCTTC
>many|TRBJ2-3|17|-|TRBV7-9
CASSSYLGRRGADTQYF
TGTGCCAGCAGCTCTTATTTGGGTAGAAGGGGTGCAGATACGCAGTATTTT
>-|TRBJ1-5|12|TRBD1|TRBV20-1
CSAKGQSQPQHF
TGCAGTGCTAAGGGACAGAGTCAGCCCCAGCATTTT
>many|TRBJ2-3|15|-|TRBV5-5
CASSLRQGGSDTQYF
TGTGCCAGCAGCTTGAGGCAGGGGGGTTCAGATACGCAGTATTTT
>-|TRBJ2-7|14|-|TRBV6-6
CASSAQRSGDEQYF
TGTGCCAGCAGTGCTCAGCGTTCGGGCGACGAGCAGTACTTC
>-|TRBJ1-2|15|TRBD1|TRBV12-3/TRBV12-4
CASSHDRGGNYGYTF
TGTGCCAGCAGTCATGACAGGGGCGGGAACTATGGCTACACCTTC
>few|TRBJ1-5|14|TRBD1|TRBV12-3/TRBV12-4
CASTEGTVRQPQHF
TGTGCCAGCACCGAAGGGACAGTCAGACAGCCCCAGCATTTT
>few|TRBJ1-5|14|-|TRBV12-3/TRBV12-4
CASSLTGSNQPQHF
TGTGCCAGCAGTCTAACAGGGTCAAATCAGCCCCAGCATTTT
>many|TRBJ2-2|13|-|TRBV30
CAWSNVGGRELFF
TGTGCCTGGAGCAATGTGGGAGGCCGGGAGCTGTTTTTT
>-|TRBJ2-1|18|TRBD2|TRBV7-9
CASTPTSGRLVSYNEQFF
TGTGCCAGCACCCCGACTAGCGGGAGACTTGTCTCGTACAATGAGCAGTTCTTC
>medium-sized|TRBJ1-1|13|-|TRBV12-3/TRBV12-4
CASSRDHKTEAFF
TGTGCCAGCAGTCGAGACCACAAAACTGAAGCTTTCTTT
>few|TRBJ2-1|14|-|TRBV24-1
CATSDFGRGDEQFF
TGTGCCACCAGTGATTTCGGCAGGGGGGATGAGCAGTTCTTC
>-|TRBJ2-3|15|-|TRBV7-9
CASRSGTGQADTQYF
TGTGCCAGCAGATCCGGGACCGGGCAGGCAGATACGCAGTATTTT